The source of this TCR beta chain is a study of response to subunit inactivated influenza vaccine. Points from the study as a whole: Authors suggested few new T cells are recruited by each seasonal influenza vaccination.

Remarks on this clonotype: Its antigen is unidentified.

A single record per CDR3 protein comes from TCRdb applying MiXCR to the RT-PCR reads. The sample holds around 520,000 distinct CDR3 sequences; around 25% are singletons and the top ten take 1.5% to 2%. The source material was CD4+ T cells sorted from PBMCs, sampled less than 6 days after vaccination. The receptor comes from a man in his forties or fifties who received an inactivated influenza vaccine.

CDR3 loop: CASGNQVSTDTQYF. CDR3 bases: TGCGCCAGCGGGAATCAGGTCAGCACAGATACGCAGTATTTT. V and J are TRBV10-1 and TRBJ2-3; no clear D gene. Looked up from germline, CDR1 is WNHNN and CDR2 is SYGVQD (reference sequence). The CDR3 has 14 amino acids. V was shortened by 8 bases and J by 0 bases, with 12 bases between the two germline ends.